The subject of this entry is one T cell receptor beta chain. Its antigen is unknown. The sample originates from a study of shared clonotypes between healthy human individuals. Overall study results and limits: The diversity represented, both genetic and in exposure history, was limited by few donors.

It was into CD45RA+ naive and CD45RA-negative memory subsets that the CD4+ cells were split. The trim removed 1 base at V and 1 base at J, leaving 3 bases unmatched. This CDR3 has 15 amino acids. CDR1 is SGDLS, CDR2 YYNGEE, per germline. Measured with immunoSEQ multiplex PCR; TCRdb has only the in-frame clones, and not every one. Of 2 million to 2.5 million clones listed, about nine tenths are singletons. The gene calls are TRBV9 and TRBJ2-3, with 7 nucleotides matching TRBD1. The sequence was collected from a man aged 18 to 35 in good health. Some clones in this sample may be carry-over from other donors' samples. Sequenced input: naive CD4+ T cells from PBMCs. Documented subset: CD45RA+ positively selected. The CDR3 reads CASSVPGTGTDTQYF. Here the CDR3 DNA reads TGTGCCAGCAGCGTACCCGGGACAGGCACAGATACGCAGTATTTT.